This T cell receptor (beta chain) was captured in a study of siplizumab effects on memory and regulatory T cells. Whole-study findings and limits: Proliferating clones, CD4+ or CD8+, lacked an assignable naive or memory phenotype in roughly 75-97% of cases. Unstimulated subsets accounted for the mapping of only a minor share of the clones that were alloreactive. With siplizumab, cumulative frequency of CD4+ memory-derived alloreactive sequences dropped significantly.

Trimming left V 3 bases short and J 9 bases short, with 15 bases between. Germline loops: CDR1 LNHDA, CDR2 SQIVND (reference sequence). CDR3 length: 14 residues. Assay used: immunoSEQ multiplex PCR; TCRdb lists only in-frame clones, some missing. The sample has 100,000 to 120,000 clones; 85% to 95% are singletons. For this clone: Its target is unknown.

The receptor comes from a human donor in good health. The chain recombines TRBV19 with TRBJ2-1; tentatively, D is TRBD1 (5 bases). Sequenced sample: CD4+ T cells sorted from blood. The CDR3 DNA reads TGTGCCAGTAGTATTTCGCCCAGGGTGGGTGAGCAGTTCTTC. Protein sequence: CASSISPRVGEQFF.